This TCR beta chain is from a study of T cells in Graves' hyperthyroidism and ophthalmopathy. Study context: Prior to any treatment, at the point of initial diagnosis, peripheral blood was collected.

The germline gives CDR1 SGHAT, CDR2 FQNNGV. Trimming removed 4 bases from V and 6 bases from J; junction bases left unmatched: 7. The CDR3 totals 15 residues. PBMCs were sourced from approximately 9 ml fresh peripheral blood. Worth noting for this clonotype: Its matching antigen is unknown.

Study results and caveats: Most thyroid-expanded clonotypes above 0.001 were also found in blood.

Researchers took RNA transcripts and amplified the TCR beta CDR3 regions from them. A first-round RT-PCR of the TCR CDR3 used the HTBI primer set. TCRdb itself ran the multiplex PCR reads through MiXCR, one entry per CDR3 protein. The sample shows around 340,000 distinct CDR3 sequences, about 17% of them seen only once. The receptor was derived from a woman between 25 and 40 years old with Graves' hyperthyroidism that later progressed to Graves' ophthalmopathy. The sample comprised blood. V and J are TRBV11-2 and TRBJ2-7; 12 bases map to TRBD2. CDR3: CASSSMTSGGREQYF. The CDR3 DNA reads TGTGCCAGCAGCTCGATGACTAGCGGGGGTCGCGAGCAGTACTTC.